One T cell receptor beta chain is described in this entry. The protocol was immunoSEQ multiplex PCR, while the TCRdb copy is restricted to in-frame clones and leaves out a portion. This repertoire shows under 65,000 clones, roughly 93% found once; its top ten account for approximately 11%. The TCR originated in a man aged 35-49 years with rheumatoid arthritis. Material for sequencing was PBMCs.

This chain's CDR3 is CASSSRDRNSPLHF. The CDR3, as DNA: TGTGCCAGCAGCTCCCGGGACAGAAATTCACCCCTCCACTTT. The chain links TRBV7-9 to TRBJ1-6; TRBD1 agrees at 7 bases. After removal of 4 bases from V and 7 bases from J, the junction contained 4 bases not matched to a gene. From germline, CDR1 is SEHNR and CDR2 FQNEAQ (reference sequence). The CDR3 contains 14 residues.